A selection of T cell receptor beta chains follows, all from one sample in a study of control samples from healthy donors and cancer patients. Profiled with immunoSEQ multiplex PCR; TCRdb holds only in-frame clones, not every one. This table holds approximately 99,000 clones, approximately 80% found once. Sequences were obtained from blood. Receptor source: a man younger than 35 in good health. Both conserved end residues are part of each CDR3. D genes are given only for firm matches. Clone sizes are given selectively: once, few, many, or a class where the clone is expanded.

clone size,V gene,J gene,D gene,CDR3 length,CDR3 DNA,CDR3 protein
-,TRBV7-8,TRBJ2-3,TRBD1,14,TGTGCCAGCAGTCCGGGACAGGGGGCAGATACGCAGTATTTT,CASSPGQGADTQYF
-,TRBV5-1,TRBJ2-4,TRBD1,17,TGCGCCAGCAGCCAGGAGACAGGGGACCGGGTCAAAAACATTCAGTACTTC,CASSQETGDRVKNIQYF
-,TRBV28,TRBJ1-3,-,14,TGTGCCAGCAGTCGGGACGGCTCTGGAAACACCATATATTTT,CASSRDGSGNTIYF
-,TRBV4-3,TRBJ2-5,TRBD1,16,TGCGCCAGCAGCCCCCATGATCAGGGGGCAGTTGGGACCCAGTACTTC,CASSPHDQGAVGTQYF
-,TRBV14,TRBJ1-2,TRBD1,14,TGTGCCAGCAGCCCTGGACAGGGGTTCTATGGCTACACCTTC,CASSPGQGFYGYTF
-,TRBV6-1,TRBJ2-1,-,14,TGTGCCAGCAGTGAGGGGGGGCGTCTCAATGAGCAGTTCTTC,CASSEGGRLNEQFF
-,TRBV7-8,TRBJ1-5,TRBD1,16,TGTGCCAGCAGCCCCAGGGGGGGAAATAGCAATCAGCCCCAGCATTTT,CASSPRGGNSNQPQHF
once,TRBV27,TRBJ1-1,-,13,TGTGCCAGCAGTTTGGTACCCCCCATTGAGCCTTTCTTT,CASSLVPPIEPFF
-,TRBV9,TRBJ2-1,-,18,TGTGCCAGCAGCGTAGGAGCGGACTTTTTCAGCTCCTACAATGAGCAGTTCTTC,CASSVGADFFSSYNEQFF
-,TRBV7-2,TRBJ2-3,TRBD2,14,TGTGCCAGCAGCCCCAGGACTAGACAAGATACGCAGTATTTT,CASSPRTRQDTQYF
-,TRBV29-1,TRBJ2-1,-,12,TGCAGCGTTTCCCAATACTACAATGAGCAGTTCTTC,CSVSQYYNEQFF
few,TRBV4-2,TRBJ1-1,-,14,TGTGCCAGCAGCCAAAGAACAGGGTACACTGAAGCTTTCTTT,CASSQRTGYTEAFF
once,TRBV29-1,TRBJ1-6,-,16,TGCAGCGTTGAAATTAGATTTGAAAAGGGCAATTCACCCCTCCACTTT,CSVEIRFEKGNSPLHF
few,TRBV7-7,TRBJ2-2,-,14,TGTGCTAGCAGCTTAGCCAGGAACACCGGGGAGCTGTTTTTT,CASSLARNTGELFF
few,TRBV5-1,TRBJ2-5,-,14,TGCGCCAGCAGCTTGGAAGCCTTAGGGGTGACCCAGTACTTC,CASSLEALGVTQYF
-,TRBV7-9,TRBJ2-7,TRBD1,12,TGTGCCAGCAGCCAGGACAGGGGGGCGCAGTACTTC,CASSQDRGAQYF
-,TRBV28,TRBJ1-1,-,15,TGTGCCAGCAGTTTAGTTGGGGAGGCCTTTAGAGGAGCTTTCTTT,CASSLVGEAFRGAFF